The text below deals with one T cell receptor (beta chain). Its antigen is undetermined. This record belongs to a study of radiotherapy plus CTLA-4 blockade in lung cancer. Study-wide background: Disease control was present in roughly 29% of patients, and objective responses in roughly 17%.

CDR3 size: 16 residues. V was shortened by 0 bases and J by 0 bases, with 9 bases between the two germline ends. CDR1 is SGHNT, CDR2 YYREEE, per germline (reference sequence). Study-wide findings and caveats: Once radiotherapy plus ipilimumab had been given, TCR clones derived from tumor expanded in blood. Strongest reported response predictors: early blood clone changes and post-radiation interferon-beta.

Chemo-refractory metastatic non-small-cell lung cancer patients received focal radiation with ipilimumab CTLA-4 blockade. The method was immunoSEQ multiplex PCR; TCRdb's version includes in-frame clones alone and lacks a portion of them. The sample yields about 120,000 clones, around 89% seen once. The source material was peripheral blood, sampled from a patient treated with radiotherapy plus ipilimumab. This receptor was taken from a human donor with non-small cell lung cancer that progressed on radiotherapy plus ipilimumab. This chain connects TRBV5-4 to TRBJ2-2; tentatively, D is TRBD1 (6 bases). The CDR3 sequence is CASSLGTDPNTGELFF. The CDR3 DNA is TGTGCCAGCAGCTTGGGGACAGACCCGAACACCGGGGAGCTGTTTTTT. The entire variable domain, with the rest obtained from reference TRBV5-4 and TRBJ2-2, is as follows: ETGVTQSPTHLIKTRGQQVTLRCSSQSGHNTVSWYQQALGQGPQFIFQYYREEENGRGNFPPRFSGLQFPNYSSELNVNALELDDSALYLCASSLGTDPNTGELFFGEGSRLTVL.